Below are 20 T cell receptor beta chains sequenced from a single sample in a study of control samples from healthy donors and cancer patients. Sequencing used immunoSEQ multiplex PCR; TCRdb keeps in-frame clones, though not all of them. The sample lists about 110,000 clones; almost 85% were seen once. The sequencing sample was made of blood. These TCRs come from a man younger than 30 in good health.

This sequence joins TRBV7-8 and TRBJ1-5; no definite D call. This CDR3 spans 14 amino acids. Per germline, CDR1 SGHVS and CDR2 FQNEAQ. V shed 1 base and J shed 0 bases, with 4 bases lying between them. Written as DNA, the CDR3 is TGTGCCAGCAGCTTAGTGAGTAGCAATCAGCCCCAGCATTTT. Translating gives CASSLVSSNQPQHF.

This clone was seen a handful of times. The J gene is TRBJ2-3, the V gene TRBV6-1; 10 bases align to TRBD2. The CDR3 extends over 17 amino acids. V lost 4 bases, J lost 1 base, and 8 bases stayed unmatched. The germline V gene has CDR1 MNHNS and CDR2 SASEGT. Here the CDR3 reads CASSGGPSGGGTDTQYF. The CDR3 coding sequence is TGTGCCAGCAGTGGCGGCCCTAGCGGGGGAGGCACAGATACGCAGTATTTT.

CDR3 nucleotide sequence: TGTGCCAGCAGTTTTACAGGGAGTGCTGAAGCTTTCTTT. Translation: CASSFTGSAEAFF. The chain employs TRBV12-3 or TRBV12-4 and TRBJ1-1; a possible D gene is TRBD1 (6 bases). CDR3 length: 13 amino acids. Between the trimmed V and J ends, which lost 3 bases and 6 bases, there was a span of 11 bases.

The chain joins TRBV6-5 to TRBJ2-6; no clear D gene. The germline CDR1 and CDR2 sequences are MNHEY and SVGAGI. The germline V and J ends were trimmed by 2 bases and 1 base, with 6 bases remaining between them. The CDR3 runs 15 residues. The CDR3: CASSYGSSGANVLTF. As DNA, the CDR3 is TGTGCCAGCAGTTACGGATCATCTGGGGCCAACGTCCTGACTTTC.

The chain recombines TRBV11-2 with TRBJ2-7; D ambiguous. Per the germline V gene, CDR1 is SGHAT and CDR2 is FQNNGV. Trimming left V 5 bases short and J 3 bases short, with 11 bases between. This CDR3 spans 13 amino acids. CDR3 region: CASSHQIDYEQYV. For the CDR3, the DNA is TGTGCCAGCAGCCATCAAATAGACTACGAGCAGTACGTC.

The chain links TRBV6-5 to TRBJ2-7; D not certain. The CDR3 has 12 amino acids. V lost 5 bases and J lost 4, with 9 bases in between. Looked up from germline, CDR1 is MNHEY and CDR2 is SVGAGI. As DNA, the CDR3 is TGTGCCAGCAGTCGGGTTCTGTACGAGCAGTACGTC. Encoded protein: CASSRVLYEQYV.

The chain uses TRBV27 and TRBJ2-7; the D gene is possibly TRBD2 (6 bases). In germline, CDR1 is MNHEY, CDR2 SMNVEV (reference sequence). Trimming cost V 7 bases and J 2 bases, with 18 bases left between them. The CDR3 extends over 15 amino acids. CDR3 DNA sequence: TGTGCCAGCATCTATGGCGGGACCCCCACCTACGAGCAGTACGTC. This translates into CASIYGGTPTYEQYV.

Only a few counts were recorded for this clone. CDR3 in DNA: TGTGCCAGTAGCACGCCCCTAGCGGGGAGAGGCCCGAGCATCGCAGATACGCAGTATTTT. Translated: CASSTPLAGRGPSIADTQYF. The V and J genes are TRBV19 and TRBJ2-3, with 9 bases identical to TRBD2. Germline lookup yields CDR1 LNHDA and CDR2 SQIVND (reference sequence). The V segment lost 6 bases and the J segment 4 bases; nucleotides outside the gene matches: 23. This CDR3 has 20 amino acids.

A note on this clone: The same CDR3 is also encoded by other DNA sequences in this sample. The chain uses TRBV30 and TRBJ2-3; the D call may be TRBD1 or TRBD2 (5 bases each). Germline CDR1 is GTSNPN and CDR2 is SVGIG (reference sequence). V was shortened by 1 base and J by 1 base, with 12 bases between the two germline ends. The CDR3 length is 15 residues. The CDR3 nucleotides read TGTGCCTGGAGTGCCTCCGGGACGGGCACAGATACGCAGTATTTT. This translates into CAWSASGTGTDTQYF. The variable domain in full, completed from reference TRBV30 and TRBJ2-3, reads SQTIHQWPATLVQPVGSPLSLECTVEGTSNPNLYWYRQAAGRGLQLLFYSVGIGQISSEVPQNLSASRPQDRQFILSSKKLLLSDSGFYLCAWSASGTGTDTQYFGPGTRLTVL.

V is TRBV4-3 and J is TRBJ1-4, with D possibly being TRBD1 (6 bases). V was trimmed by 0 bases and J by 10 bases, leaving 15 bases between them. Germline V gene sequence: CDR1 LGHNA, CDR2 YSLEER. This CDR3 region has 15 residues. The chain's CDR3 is CASSQDIRGRVKLFF. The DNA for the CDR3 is TGCGCCAGCAGCCAAGATATCAGGGGCAGGGTAAAACTGTTTTTT.

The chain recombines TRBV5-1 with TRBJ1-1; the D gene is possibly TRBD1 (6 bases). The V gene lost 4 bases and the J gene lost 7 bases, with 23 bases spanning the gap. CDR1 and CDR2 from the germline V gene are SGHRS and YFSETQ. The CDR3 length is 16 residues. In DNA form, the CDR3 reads TGCGCCAGCAGCACTGGCGGGGGGCAAGGCAACCGTGAAGCTTTCTTT. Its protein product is CASSTGGGQGNREAFF.

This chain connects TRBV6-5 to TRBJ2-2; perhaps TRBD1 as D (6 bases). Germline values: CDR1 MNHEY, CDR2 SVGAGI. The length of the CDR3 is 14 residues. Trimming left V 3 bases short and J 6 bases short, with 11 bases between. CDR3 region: CASSYIRGPGELFF. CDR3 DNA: TGTGCCAGCAGTTATATCAGGGGCCCCGGGGAGCTGTTTTTT.

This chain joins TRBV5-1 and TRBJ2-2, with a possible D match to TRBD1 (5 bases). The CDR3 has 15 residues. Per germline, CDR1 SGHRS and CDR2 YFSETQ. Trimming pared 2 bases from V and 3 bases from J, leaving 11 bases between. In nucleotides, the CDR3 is TGCGCCAGCAGCTTTTCGGCAGGGTACACCGGGGAGCTGTTTTTT. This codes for CASSFSAGYTGELFF.

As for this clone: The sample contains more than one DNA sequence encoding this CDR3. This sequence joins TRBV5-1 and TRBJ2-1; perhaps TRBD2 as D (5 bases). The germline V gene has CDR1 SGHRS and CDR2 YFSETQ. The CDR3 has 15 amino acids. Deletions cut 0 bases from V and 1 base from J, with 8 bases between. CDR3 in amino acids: CASSLGGGSYNEQFF. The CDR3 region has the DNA TGCGCCAGCAGCTTGGGTGGCGGGTCCTACAATGAGCAGTTCTTC.

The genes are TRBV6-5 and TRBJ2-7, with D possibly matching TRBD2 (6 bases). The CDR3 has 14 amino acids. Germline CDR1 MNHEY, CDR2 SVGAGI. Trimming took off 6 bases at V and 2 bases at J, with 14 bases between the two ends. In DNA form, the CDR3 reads TGTGCCAGCAGCCGCGGGACTCCCCCCTACGAGCAGTACTTC. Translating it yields CASSRGTPPYEQYF.

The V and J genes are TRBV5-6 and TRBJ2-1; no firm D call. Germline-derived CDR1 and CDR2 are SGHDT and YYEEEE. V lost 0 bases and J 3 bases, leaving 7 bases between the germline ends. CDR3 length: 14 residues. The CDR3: CASSLGQVYNEQFF. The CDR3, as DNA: TGTGCCAGCAGCTTGGGTCAGGTCTACAATGAGCAGTTCTTC.

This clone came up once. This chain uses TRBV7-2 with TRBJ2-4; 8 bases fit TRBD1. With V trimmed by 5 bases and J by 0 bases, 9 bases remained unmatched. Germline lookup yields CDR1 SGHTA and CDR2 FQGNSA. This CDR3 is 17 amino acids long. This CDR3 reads CASSLKTGDIAKNIQYF. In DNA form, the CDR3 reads TGTGCCAGCAGCCTAAAGACAGGGGATATAGCCAAAAACATTCAGTACTTC.

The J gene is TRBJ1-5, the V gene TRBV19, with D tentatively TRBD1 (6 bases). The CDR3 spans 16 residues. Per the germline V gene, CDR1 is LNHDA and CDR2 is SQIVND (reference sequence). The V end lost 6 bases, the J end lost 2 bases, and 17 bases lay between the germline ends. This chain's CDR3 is CASRIAGAGGNQPQHF. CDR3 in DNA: TGTGCCAGTAGGATTGCAGGGGCAGGGGGCAATCAGCCCCAGCATTTT.

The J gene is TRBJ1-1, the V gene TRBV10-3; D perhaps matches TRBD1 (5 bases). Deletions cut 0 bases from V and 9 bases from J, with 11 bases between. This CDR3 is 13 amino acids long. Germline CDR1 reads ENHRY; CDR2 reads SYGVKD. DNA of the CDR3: TGTGCCATCAGTGAGTCGAACAGGAATCAAGCTTTCTTT. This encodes CAISESNRNQAFF.

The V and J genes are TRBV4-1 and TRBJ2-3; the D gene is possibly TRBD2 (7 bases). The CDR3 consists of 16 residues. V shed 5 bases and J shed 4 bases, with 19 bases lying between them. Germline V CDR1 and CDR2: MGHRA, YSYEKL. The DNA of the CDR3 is TGCGCCAGCAGCGGTGGGCGGCGGGGGCGGGCAGATACGCAGTATTTT. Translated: CASSGGRRGRADTQYF.